This passage covers 14 T cell receptor beta chains from one sample sequenced in a study of cytomegalovirus exposure and HLA in healthy donors. Use of 60 Vbeta and 13 Jbeta primers characterized the PCR. TCRdb keeps only in-frame clones here, not all; method: immunoSEQ multiplex PCR. The sample consists of 140,000 or so clones, roughly 62% of them appearing once. Sequencing was carried out using PBMCs. The receptor source for this set is a male donor in good health and CMV-seronegative.

The table lists this clone with a count of one. This chain links TRBV11-2 with TRBJ2-7, with D possibly TRBD1 on 6 matching bases. The CDR3 contains 15 residues. V lost 1 base and J 0 bases, leaving 10 bases between the germline ends. The germline V gene encodes CDR1 SGHAT and CDR2 FQNNGV. CDR3 sequence reads: CASSLGPDSSYEQYF. Here the CDR3 DNA reads TGTGCCAGCAGCTTAGGACCGGACAGCTCCTACGAGCAGTACTTC.

This clone has a handful of counts. This chain links TRBV7-2 with TRBJ2-5, with 10 positions matching TRBD1. Germline V gives CDR1 SGHTA, CDR2 FQGNSA. J gave up 5 bases and V 4 bases, and 7 bases lay outside the gene matches. The CDR3 has 15 residues. The CDR3 nucleotides read TGTGCCAGCAGCTACTCGACAGGGGGCCTGGAGACCCAGTACTTC. This translates into CASSYSTGGLETQYF.

This clone showed up just once. The chain links TRBV14 to TRBJ2-5, with TRBD1 matching over 8 bases. The CDR3 has 16 residues. Trimming removed 1 base from V and 5 bases from J; junction bases left unmatched: 9. The germline V gene has CDR1 SGHDN and CDR2 FVKESK. For the CDR3, the DNA is TGTGCCAGCAGCCAAGCCGGGCAGGGGGCTGGGGAGACCCAGTACTTC. Translating gives CASSQAGQGAGETQYF. The full variable domain, completed using reference TRBV14 and TRBJ2-5, is EAGVTQFPSHSVIEKGQTVTLRCDPISGHDNLYWYRRVMGKEIKFLLHFVKESKQDESGMPNNRFLAERTGGTYSTLKVQPAELEDSGVYFCASSQAGQGAGETQYFGPGTRLLVL.

J is TRBJ2-7 and V is TRBV9; possible D gene TRBD2, 5 bases. Trimming cost V 4 bases and J 4 bases, with 6 bases left between them. Germline CDR1 reads SGDLS; CDR2 reads YYNGEE. The CDR3 contains 11 residues. Here the CDR3 DNA reads TGTGCCAGCAGCCGGGGATACGAGCAGTACTTC. Amino acid sequence: CASSRGYEQYF.

This chain links TRBV30 with TRBJ1-1; perhaps TRBD1 as D (6 bases). Germline CDR1 is GTSNPN and CDR2 is SVGIG (reference sequence). Trimming stripped 0 bases from V and 3 bases from J, with 14 bases between. This CDR3 has 15 amino acids. The CDR3 here is CAWSVRGRGYTEAFF. The DNA of the CDR3 is TGTGCCTGGAGTGTACGAGGTAGGGGGTACACTGAAGCTTTCTTT.

This chain connects TRBV6-5 to TRBJ2-7; a weak D match, TRBD2 (5 bases). Germline V gives CDR1 MNHEY, CDR2 SVGAGI. V was pared by 6 bases and J by 7 bases, with 19 bases between. This CDR3 region has 14 residues. For the CDR3, the DNA is TGTGCCAGCAGGAACGGACTGTCCTCTCGGGAGCAGTACTTC. It is translated as CASRNGLSSREQYF.

This clone was found once. The chain has TRBV6-1 and TRBJ1-5, with D tentatively TRBD1 (5 bases). CDR1 and CDR2 from the germline V gene are MNHNS and SASEGT. The V end was cut by 0 bases, the J end by 5 bases, with 8 bases between. The CDR3 sequence is 14 residues long. The CDR3 DNA is TGTGCCAGCAGTGAAGCTTCAGGGCATCAGCCCCAGCATTTT. Encoded protein: CASSEASGHQPQHF.

The genes are TRBV9 and TRBJ2-3; possible D gene TRBD1, 5 bases. This CDR3 has 16 amino acids. CDR1 is SGDLS, CDR2 YYNGEE, per germline. Trimming stripped 1 base from V and 10 bases from J, with 22 bases between. CDR3 DNA: TGTGCCAGCAGCGTAAGGCCCGCCCAGTCTGGGGCTTCGCAGTATTTT. It encodes CASSVRPAQSGASQYF.

The V call is TRBV15, the J call TRBJ1-6; D remains unclear. From germline, CDR1 is LNHNV and CDR2 YYDKDF (reference sequence). The CDR3 loop spans 14 amino acids. V was cut by 0 bases and J by 9 bases, with 9 bases left in between. The CDR3 coding sequence is TGTGCCACCAGCAGAGACAGGAGGAGTTCACCCCTCCACTTT. Translation: CATSRDRRSSPLHF.

The chain combines TRBV5-1 with TRBJ1-2, with 10 positions matching TRBD1. The germline V gene encodes CDR1 SGHRS and CDR2 YFSETQ. The CDR3 loop spans 14 amino acids. V lost 5 bases, J lost 7 bases, and 8 bases stayed unmatched. The CDR3 DNA sequence: TGCGCCAGCAGTAATGGACAGGGGGTTGGTGGCTACACCTTC. It yields the protein CASSNGQGVGGYTF.

This chain's CDR3 is CASSLQGPPEDGYTF. DNA of the CDR3: TGCGCCAGCAGCTTACAGGGGCCACCCGAGGATGGCTACACCTTC. The chain joins TRBV5-1 to TRBJ1-2; the match to TRBD1 covers 7 bases. V shed 2 bases, J shed 6 bases, and the junction held 10 bases outside the gene matches. Germline V gene data show CDR1 as SGHRS and CDR2 as YFSETQ. There are 15 residues in the CDR3.

A few counts support this clone. V gene TRBV5-4 combines with J gene TRBJ2-1, with 8 bases aligning to TRBD2. The CDR3 has 16 amino acids. V shed 4 bases and J 2 bases; nucleotides not matched to a gene: 8. The germline V gene encodes CDR1 SGHNT and CDR2 YYREEE (reference sequence). Written as DNA, the CDR3 is TGTGCCAGCAGCCCGGGGGGGTTCCGTCCCTACAATGAGCAGTTCTTC. It specifies CASSPGGFRPYNEQFF.

Remarks on this clone: Distinct nucleotide sequences in the sample also encode this CDR3. The J gene is TRBJ1-5, the V gene TRBV28, with D perhaps TRBD1 (6 bases). CDR1 MDHEN and CDR2 SYDVKM come from the germline V gene. The CDR3 length is 18 residues. V lost 7 bases and J lost 0, with 22 bases in between. CDR3 loop: CASTVPGDRVYSNQPQHF. The CDR3 nucleotides are TGTGCCAGCACCGTACCAGGGGATAGGGTTTATAGCAATCAGCCCCAGCATTTT.

This rearrangement joins TRBV7-7 to TRBJ1-1, with a possible D match to TRBD1 (6 bases). The CDR3 consists of 15 residues. Germline lookup yields CDR1 SSHAT and CDR2 FNYEAQ (reference sequence). The V and J ends lost 1 base and 8 bases respectively, with 17 bases between them. The CDR3 nucleotides are TGTGCCAGCAGCTTAGGGACAGACCCTCCGGAAGAAGCTTTCTTT. It codes for CASSLGTDPPEEAFF.